Following are 21 T cell receptor beta chains from one sample sequenced in a study of cytomegalovirus exposure and HLA in healthy donors. A multiplex PCR was run with 60 Vbeta primers and 13 Jbeta primers. Measured with immunoSEQ multiplex PCR; TCRdb has only the in-frame clones, and not every one. Here the sample table reports about 52,000 clones. Material for sequencing was PBMCs. Source of these receptors: a woman aged 55-70 years in good health and CMV-seropositive.

In regard to this clone: An end of the junction differs from the germline gene, which may be a read error. This chain links TRBV6-6 with TRBJ2-1; possible D gene TRBD2, 6 bases. Germline V CDR1 and CDR2: MNHNY, SVGAGI (reference sequence). CDR3 length equals 16 residues. The CDR3 nucleotides read TGTGCCAGCAGTACGGGACTTCCATCCTCCGACAATGAGCAGTTCTTC. Its protein product is CASSTGLPSSDNEQFF.

The chain combines TRBV18 with TRBJ1-4; no definite D call. The CDR3 is 14 amino acids. V was cut by 0 bases and J by 5 bases, with 7 bases left in between. Germline V gene lookup returns CDR1 KGHSH and CDR2 LQKENI. The CDR3 protein is CASSPPGLNEKLFF. The CDR3 region has the DNA TGTGCCAGCTCACCACCCGGACTCAATGAAAAACTGTTTTTT.

This sequence joins TRBV5-6 and TRBJ1-2; 9 bases match TRBD1. Germline V gene sequence: CDR1 SGHDT, CDR2 YYEEEE. CDR3 length: 14 amino acids. V trimming: 4 bases; J trimming: 8 bases; junction bases outside the gene matches: 9. The CDR3 sequence is CASSPEDRGRGYTF. In DNA form, the CDR3 reads TGTGCCAGCAGCCCAGAGGACAGGGGAAGAGGCTACACCTTC.

V is TRBV6-4 and J is TRBJ1-2; 9 bases fit TRBD1. This CDR3 spans 17 amino acids. V lost 0 bases and J lost 1; bases outside the gene matches: 6. The germline CDR1 and CDR2 sequences are MRHNA and SNTAGT. The CDR3 nucleotides are TGTGCCAGCAGTGACTCGAGTCTGGGACAGGGTAACTATGGCTACACCTTC. It encodes CASSDSSLGQGNYGYTF.

About this clone: This CDR3 is also generated by other DNA sequences in the sample. V gene TRBV5-6 combines with J gene TRBJ1-2; possibly TRBD1 for D (6 bases). The CDR3 runs to 13 residues. CDR1 is SGHDT, CDR2 YYEEEE, per germline. V gave up 0 bases and J gave up 5 bases, with 8 bases separating them. The CDR3 protein is CASSLGTVYGYTF. CDR3 sequence (DNA): TGTGCCAGCAGCTTGGGGACAGTTTATGGCTACACCTTC.

This chain links TRBV6-1 with TRBJ2-7; the D gene is possibly TRBD1 (5 bases). CDR1 MNHNS and CDR2 SASEGT come from the germline V gene. The germline V and J ends were trimmed by 8 bases and 3 bases, with 14 bases remaining between them. CDR3 length: 13 residues. The CDR3 region has the DNA TGTGCCAGCGAAGCAGGGCCTGTCTACGAGCAGTACTTC. It yields the protein CASEAGPVYEQYF.

This chain joins TRBV6-1 and TRBJ1-1; 10 bases map to TRBD1. Looked up from germline, CDR1 is MNHNS and CDR2 is SASEGT. Germline trimming cut 4 bases from V and 1 base from J; bases unmatched to any gene: 12. There are 18 residues in the CDR3. The CDR3, as DNA: TGTGCCAGCAGTGCACTGGCCGGGACAGGGGTGGGGAACACTGAAGCTTTCTTT. It specifies CASSALAGTGVGNTEAFF.

This chain joins TRBV5-1 and TRBJ2-7; perhaps TRBD1 as D (6 bases). This CDR3 is built from 11 residues. Deletions cut 2 bases from V and 6 bases from J, with 6 bases between. Germline V gene data show CDR1 as SGHRS and CDR2 as YFSETQ. CDR3 nucleotides: TGCGCCAGCAGCTTCAGGGGCGAGCAGTACTTC. The encoded protein is CASSFRGEQYF.

This rearrangement joins TRBV6-4 to TRBJ1-2, with TRBD1 matching over 8 bases. Unmatched junction bases numbered 5, after V lost 0 bases and J lost 5 bases. This CDR3 has 15 amino acids. Germline CDR1 MRHNA, CDR2 SNTAGT. The CDR3 coding sequence is TGTGCCAGCAGTGACTCCGCAGGGGGCCTGTATGGCTACACCTTC. Its translation: CASSDSAGGLYGYTF.

CDR3: CASSRTGSYEQYF. In nucleotides, the CDR3 is TGCGCCAGCAGCCGGACAGGTTCCTACGAGCAGTACTTC. The chain is built from TRBV5-1 and TRBJ2-7; 7 bases are a match to TRBD1. This CDR3 spans 13 amino acids. The germline gives CDR1 SGHRS, CDR2 YFSETQ. J was trimmed by 1 base and V by 4 bases; bases with no gene match: 2.

The chain links TRBV19 to TRBJ2-2; weak D call: TRBD2 (6 bases). The CDR3 runs 15 residues. V was cut by 6 bases and J by 2 bases, with 13 bases left in between. In germline, CDR1 is LNHDA, CDR2 SQIVND (reference sequence). CDR3 sequence: CASRTGVGNTGELFF. CDR3 nucleotide sequence: TGTGCCAGTAGGACGGGGGTGGGCAACACCGGGGAGCTGTTTTTT.

The CDR3 DNA is TGTGCCAGCAGTTTATGGTCGGTCCCGGGTTTCCAAAACACCATATATTTT. Translating gives CASSLWSVPGFQNTIYF. The J gene is TRBJ1-3, the V gene TRBV28; unclear D gene. The CDR3 length is 17 residues. CDR1 is MDHEN, CDR2 SYDVKM, per germline. Deletions cut 0 bases from V and 6 bases from J, with 18 bases between.

This clone counts as medium-sized by frequency. V usage is TRBV5-8 and J usage is TRBJ1-2; the D is unclear. V dropped 2 bases and J dropped 6 bases, with 14 bases sitting between them. CDR3 length: 14 residues. Looked up from germline, CDR1 is SGHTS and CDR2 is YDEGEE. The chain's CDR3 is CASSLDQRDNGYTF. Written as DNA, the CDR3 is TGTGCCAGCAGCTTAGACCAGCGCGATAATGGCTACACCTTC.

The genes are TRBV18 and TRBJ1-2, with 9 bases fitting TRBD1. CDR3 length equals 13 residues. Per the germline V gene, CDR1 is KGHSH and CDR2 is LQKENI. V dropped 4 bases and J dropped 8; count of bases not matched to a gene: 5. The chain's CDR3 is CASSRGQGDGYTF. CDR3 sequence (DNA): TGTGCCAGCTCACGGGGACAGGGTGACGGCTACACCTTC.

V gene TRBV6-6 combines with J gene TRBJ2-3, with unresolved D. This CDR3 region has 13 residues. Trimming removed 6 bases from V and 3 bases from J, with 10 bases in between. Germline CDR1 reads MNHNY; CDR2 reads SVGAGI (reference sequence). The DNA for the CDR3 is TGTGCCAGCAGCACTCAAAGAACAGATACGCAGTATTTT. It is translated as CASSTQRTDTQYF.

The chain joins TRBV6-5 to TRBJ2-7; 7 nucleotides align to TRBD1. Germline V gene sequence: CDR1 MNHEY, CDR2 SVGAGI. The V and J ends lost 6 bases and 2 bases, in that order; junction bases with no gene match: 10. The CDR3 length is 15 residues. Here the CDR3 reads CASRLNTGVTYEQYF. CDR3 in DNA: TGTGCCAGCAGACTCAACACAGGGGTCACCTACGAGCAGTACTTC.

This clone is called medium-sized based on its frequency. This CDR3 is CASSVRQAGEQYF. The CDR3 coding sequence is TGTGCCAGCAGTGTGCGCCAGGCTGGCGAGCAGTACTTC. The chain carries TRBV2 and TRBJ2-7; D ambiguous. Germline V lookup: CDR1 SNHLY, CDR2 FYNNEI. There are 13 residues in the CDR3. Between the trimmed V and J ends, which lost 4 bases and 6 bases, there was a span of 13 bases.

The chain joins TRBV11-2 to TRBJ1-1; possibly TRBD1 for D (5 bases). Germline values: CDR1 SGHAT, CDR2 FQNNGV. Between the trimmed V and J ends, which lost 4 bases and 0 bases, there was a span of 9 bases. CDR3 length equals 14 residues. The CDR3 nucleotides read TGTGCCAGCAGCTCAGGAGGGGTGAACACTGAAGCTTTCTTT. This sequence encodes CASSSGGVNTEAFF.

About this clone itself: The germline gene is not matched at one end of the junction; a read error may be the cause. This sample also contains other DNA sequences that code for the same CDR3. The J gene is TRBJ1-6, the V gene TRBV5-1, with TRBD1 matching over 10 bases. Germline V gene data show CDR1 as SGHRS and CDR2 as YFSETQ. The CDR3 is 17 residues long. CDR3 residues: CASSFELGTGVNSPLHF. For the CDR3, the DNA is TGCGCCAGCAGCTTCGAATTGGGGACAGGGGTAAATTCACCCCTACACTTT.

This chain joins TRBV11-2 and TRBJ2-7; 10 bases are shared with TRBD1. CDR3 length equals 18 residues. After removal of 0 bases from V and 0 bases from J, the junction contained 8 bases not matched to a gene. The germline gives CDR1 SGHAT, CDR2 FQNNGV. CDR3 nucleotide sequence: TGTGCCAGCAGCTTAGACCGGACAGGGGGAGGAAGCTCCTACGAGCAGTACTTC. This encodes CASSLDRTGGGSSYEQYF.

V and J are TRBV2 and TRBJ2-3; D is perhaps TRBD1 (6 bases). Germline V gene data show CDR1 as SNHLY and CDR2 as FYNNEI. V was clipped by 5 bases and J by 3 bases, with 12 bases between them. The CDR3 is 14 residues long. DNA of the CDR3: TGTGCCAGCAGTCGGGACATGAGGACAGATACGCAGTATTTT. This translates into CASSRDMRTDTQYF.